The T cell receptor beta chain described here comes from a study of blood T cell repertoires in COVID-19. At the level of the study: There were acute and convalescent COVID-19 samples, and they came from the United States, Italy and Spain. The analysed material was cDNA or gDNA that came from T cells, B-cell-depleted T cells, or PBMCs.

Per the original data handling: Cell counts per sample came from amplifying reference gene primers. Assay: immunoSEQ multiplex PCR; the TCRdb copy retains only in-frame clones and omits some. The D gene and trimming were derived from the DNA, and the V and J assignments and clone size from that table. The table has roughly 80,000 clones, more than 60% seen once. This CDR3 is built from 16 residues. CDR1 is SNHLY, CDR2 FYNNEI, per germline. Trimming left V 1 base short and J 6 bases short, with 19 bases between. This clone came up once. V usage is TRBV2 and J usage is TRBJ2-7; tentatively, D is TRBD2 (7 bases). This receptor was taken from a human donor in a cohort sampled during active COVID-19. The sequenced sample consisted of peripheral blood. The CDR3 DNA sequence: TGTGCCAGCAGTGAAGTCGGGGGGTCCGGGGGCGGCGAGCAGTACTTC. Protein product: CASSEVGGSGGGEQYF.